One sample yielded the 14 T cell receptor beta chains listed below, sequenced in a study of blood T cells in healthy people across ages. The authors ran a second PCR of roughly 6 to 12 cycles using a sample-barcoded 5' primer and a J-beta primer mix. Each CDR3 protein gets one entry after TCRdb re-called the 5' RACE reads with MiXCR. The sample lists nearly 800,000 distinct CDR3 sequences; just over 55% were seen once. Material: blood. These receptor sequences come from a man aged 35-49 years in good health.

This sequence joins TRBV20-1 and TRBJ1-1, with D possibly matching TRBD1 (5 bases). Germline V gene sequence: CDR1 DFQATT, CDR2 SNEGSKA (reference sequence). This CDR3 has 15 amino acids. Trimming pared 6 bases from V and 0 bases from J, leaving 17 bases between. The CDR3 here is CSAGGQGHMNTEAFF. CDR3 nucleotide sequence: TGCAGTGCGGGGGGTCAGGGTCACATGAACACTGAAGCTTTCTTT.

The chain has TRBV29-1 and TRBJ2-7; perhaps TRBD1 as D (6 bases). The germline V gene has CDR1 SQVTM and CDR2 ANQGSEA. V lost 4 bases, J lost 3 bases, and 19 bases lay in between. CDR3 length equals 15 residues. CDR3 in DNA: TGCAGCGTTGCCTCCCGGGTACAGGGAGTCTACGAGCAGTACTTC. Its protein is CSVASRVQGVYEQYF.

The chain has TRBV20-1 and TRBJ2-1; D remains unclear. CDR1 is DFQATT, CDR2 SNEGSKA, per germline (reference sequence). V dropped 0 bases and J dropped 9 bases, with 12 bases sitting between them. CDR3 length: 13 residues. This CDR3 reads CSARDQEWGEQFF. CDR3 bases: TGCAGTGCTAGAGATCAAGAGTGGGGTGAGCAGTTCTTC.

The V gene is TRBV6-5, the J gene TRBJ2-1, with TRBD2 as a possible D gene (5 bases). In germline, CDR1 is MNHEY, CDR2 SVGAGI. The CDR3 runs to 18 residues. The V end was cut by 0 bases, the J end by 7 bases, with 22 bases between. CDR3 loop: CASSYSFSLVPARNEQFF. DNA for the CDR3: TGTGCCAGCAGTTACTCGTTCTCACTAGTCCCCGCGCGGAATGAGCAGTTCTTC.

This clonotype was seen only a few times. The DNA of the CDR3 is TGTGCCCCCGAACTGGGGACAGGGTTCATAAGTTCGGAGACCCAGTACTTC. This translates into CAPELGTGFISSETQYF. The V call is TRBV15, the J call TRBJ2-7; 9 bases map to TRBD1. The J call could be wrong; TRBJ2-5 is a better fit for the DNA end. Germline V gene data show CDR1 as LNHNV and CDR2 as YYDKDF (reference sequence). The CDR3 loop spans 17 amino acids.

The V and J genes are TRBV6-2 or TRBV6-3 and TRBJ2-3; D is ambiguous. The V and J ends lost 6 bases and 4 bases respectively, with 11 bases between them. Germline V gene lookup returns CDR1 MNHEY and CDR2 SVGEGT. The CDR3 consists of 13 residues. The CDR3 is CASSRLMSDTQYF. CDR3 coding DNA: TGTGCCAGCAGCCGCCTTATGTCAGATACGCAGTATTTT.

The chain has TRBV3-1 and TRBJ2-1, with D unresolved. TRBJ2-7 explains the end of the DNA better; the J call may be wrong. From germline, CDR1 is LGHDT and CDR2 YNNKEL (reference sequence). The CDR3 sequence is 15 residues long. CDR3: CASSQEHASYNEQYF. CDR3 coding DNA: TGTGCCAGCAGCCAAGAGCATGCCAGCTACAATGAGCAGTACTTC.

The chain couples TRBV3-1 to TRBJ2-1; 10 bases are shared with TRBD2. The junction had 13 bases not matched to a gene; V was cut back by 0 bases and J by 8 bases. CDR1 and CDR2 from the germline V gene are LGHDT and YNNKEL (reference sequence). This CDR3 spans 18 amino acids. The CDR3 coding sequence is TGTGCCAGCAGCCAAGAGTTTCGGCTAGCGGGAGTGGGCGATGAGCAGTTCTTC. Translated: CASSQEFRLAGVGDEQFF.

V is TRBV7-8 and J is TRBJ2-7, with D possibly TRBD2 on 5 matching bases. CDR3 length: 15 amino acids. The germline V gene has CDR1 SGHVS and CDR2 FQNEAQ. Trimming removed 2 bases from V and 2 bases from J, with 13 bases in between. CDR3 region: CASSLWETSAYEQYF. The CDR3 bases are TGTGCCAGCAGCTTATGGGAGACTTCGGCCTACGAGCAGTACTTC.

This clonotype came up a few times. The chain couples TRBV7-9 to TRBJ1-5, with a tentative D call TRBD1 (6 bases). The CDR3 has 16 residues. V gave up 2 bases and J gave up 2 bases, with 13 bases separating them. From germline, CDR1 is SEHNR and CDR2 FQNEAQ (reference sequence). In DNA, the CDR3 is TGTGCCAGCAGCTTATTAGCAGGGGCTGGCAATCAGCCCCAGCATTTT. It codes for CASSLLAGAGNQPQHF.

This clonotype was counted between two and nine times. The gene calls are TRBV28 and TRBJ2-5; D is tentatively TRBD1 or TRBD2 (5 bases each). The CDR3 spans 13 residues. Looked up from germline, CDR1 is MDHEN and CDR2 is SYDVKM. Trimming stripped 7 bases from V and 3 bases from J, with 12 bases between. The CDR3 DNA reads TGTGCCAGCAAGTGGCAGGGAGAAGAGACCCAGTACTTC. It is translated as CASKWQGEETQYF.

A remark on this clonotype: One junction end does not reproduce the germline sequence, and a read error may be involved. The chain links TRBV5-1 to TRBJ2-3, with 7 bases lining up with TRBD2. Germline V lookup: CDR1 SGHRS, CDR2 YFSETQ. CDR3 size: 15 residues. CDR3 region: CASSLSAGRTDTQYF. CDR3 bases: TGCGCCAGCAGCTTATCAGCGGGGCGCACGGATACGCAGTATTTT.

The table lists this clonotype with a few counts. This chain connects TRBV12-3 or TRBV12-4 to TRBJ2-5; D is perhaps TRBD2 (5 bases). V lost 4 bases and J lost 12, with 21 bases in between. The CDR3 totals 14 residues. The CDR3 bases are TGTGCCAGCAGTTATCTAGTCTTAGAGACGACTAAGTACTTC. It codes for CASSYLVLETTKYF.

V usage is TRBV18 and J usage is TRBJ1-5; tentative D call: TRBD1 (6 bases). The CDR3 loop spans 15 amino acids. V shed 3 bases and J shed 1 base, with 10 bases lying between them. Germline assignment: CDR1 KGHSH and CDR2 LQKENI. CDR3 in DNA: TGTGCCAGCTCACCGGGAAGGGGGAGCAATCAGCCCCAGCATTTT. Residues: CASSPGRGSNQPQHF. Together with reference TRBV18 and TRBJ1-5, the CDR3 gives the full variable domain: NAGVMQNPRHLVRRRGQEARLRCSPMKGHSHVYWYRQLPEEGLKFMVYLQKENIIDESGMPKERFSAEFPKEGPSILRIQQVVRGDSAAYFCASSPGRGSNQPQHFGDGTRLSIL.